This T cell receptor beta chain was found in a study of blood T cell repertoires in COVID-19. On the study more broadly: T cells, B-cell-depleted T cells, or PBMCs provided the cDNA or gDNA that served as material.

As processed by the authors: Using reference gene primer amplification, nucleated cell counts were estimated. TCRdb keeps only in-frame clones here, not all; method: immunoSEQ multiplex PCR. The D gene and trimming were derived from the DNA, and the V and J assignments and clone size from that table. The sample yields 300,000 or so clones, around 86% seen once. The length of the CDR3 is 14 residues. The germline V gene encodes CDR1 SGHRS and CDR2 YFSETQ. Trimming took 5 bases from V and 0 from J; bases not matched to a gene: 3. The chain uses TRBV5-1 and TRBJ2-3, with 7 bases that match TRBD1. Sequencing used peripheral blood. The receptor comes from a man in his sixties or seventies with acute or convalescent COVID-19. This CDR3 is CASRSGQSTDTQYF. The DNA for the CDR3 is TGCGCCAGCAGGTCGGGACAGAGCACAGATACGCAGTATTTT.